This passage covers 7 T cell receptor beta chains from one sample sequenced in a study of blood T cell repertoires in COVID-19 (TCRdb year 2020). The method behind the library was the immunoSEQ multiplex PCR assay. As stored in TCRdb, this immuneACCESS dataset retains in-frame rearrangements with V and J assigned. A fraction of the clones does not appear; measured against another copy, unresolved V genes explain less than half of the discrepancy, and the remainder lacks a known reason. The sample table lists about 240,000 clones, roughly 85% of them with a count of one. Jointly, the top ten make up more than 4.5% of the sample. Sequenced material: peripheral blood. The receptors derive from a man aged 45-65 years with COVID-19, enrolled during active disease.

The chain joins TRBV7-2 to TRBJ1-1, with a weak D call TRBD1 (6 bases). V lost 4 bases and J lost 5, with 17 bases in between. The V gene's germline CDR1 is SGHTA and CDR2 FQGNSA. The CDR3 runs to 15 residues. The CDR3 sequence is CASSSRRGQRTEAFF. The DNA of the CDR3 is TGTGCCAGCAGCTCCCGGCGGGGGCAGCGGACTGAAGCTTTCTTT.

The J gene is TRBJ1-2, the V gene TRBV9, with 9 bases aligning to TRBD1. The CDR3 is made up of 14 amino acids. The junction had 11 bases not matched to a gene; V was cut back by 6 bases and J by 8 bases. Germline values: CDR1 SGDLS, CDR2 YYNGEE. The CDR3 DNA is TGTGCCAGCACCCCGGGACAGGGAACTGCCGGCTACACCTTC. This sequence encodes CASTPGQGTAGYTF. Complete variable domain (other parts from reference TRBV9 and TRBJ1-2): DSGVTQTPKHLITATGQRVTLRCSPRSGDLSVYWYQQSLDQGLQFLIQYYNGEERAKGNILERFSAQQFPDLHSELNLSSLELGDSALYFCASTPGQGTAGYTFGSGTRLTVV.

In this sample, this clone turned up a few times. V usage is TRBV5-6 and J usage is TRBJ2-3, with 13 bases lining up with TRBD2. The CDR3 has 16 amino acids. Losses at the gene ends were 2 bases for V and 3 bases for J; bases not matched to a gene: 3. Germline CDR1 SGHDT, CDR2 YYEEEE. CDR3: CASSLLAGGRTDTQYF. For the CDR3, the DNA is TGTGCCAGCAGCTTACTAGCGGGGGGGCGGACAGATACGCAGTATTTT.

The V gene is TRBV10-1, the J gene TRBJ1-6, with D possibly TRBD1 on 5 matching bases. The CDR3 extends over 14 amino acids. From germline, CDR1 is WNHNN and CDR2 SYGVQD (reference sequence). V shed 5 bases and J shed 6 bases, with 11 bases lying between them. The CDR3 reads CASSRTIFNSPLHF. The CDR3, as DNA: TGCGCCAGCAGTAGGACAATCTTTAATTCACCCCTCCACTTT.

This clone was counted a single time. The chain combines TRBV7-8 with TRBJ2-7, with D possibly matching TRBD2 (5 bases). V lost 5 bases and J lost 6, with 11 bases in between. The CDR3 has 12 residues. In germline, CDR1 is SGHVS, CDR2 FQNEAQ. The CDR3 reads CASSRGLTEQYF. CDR3 bases: TGTGCCAGCAGCCGCGGACTCACCGAGCAGTACTTC. The variable domain in full, completed from reference TRBV7-8 and TRBJ2-7, reads GAGVSQSPRYKVAKRGQDVALRCDPISGHVSLFWYQQALGQGPEFLTYFQNEAQLDKSGLPSDRFFAERPEGSVSTLKIQRTQQEDSAVYLCASSRGLTEQYFGPGTRLTVT.

The V gene is TRBV24-1, the J gene TRBJ2-7, with 7 bases that match TRBD1. V trimming: 4 bases; J trimming: 0 bases; junction bases outside the gene matches: 5. CDR3 length: 15 residues. Germline V gene data show CDR1 as KGHDR and CDR2 as SFDVKD. The CDR3 DNA is TGTGCCACCAGTGACCCCCGGGACAGCTCCTACGAGCAGTACTTC. Amino acids: CATSDPRDSSYEQYF.

The chain joins TRBV30 to TRBJ1-5; 7 bases map to TRBD1. The junction had 10 bases not matched to a gene; V was cut back by 3 bases and J by 2 bases. The germline V gene has CDR1 GTSNPN and CDR2 SVGIG (reference sequence). The CDR3 consists of 16 residues. Here the CDR3 DNA reads TGTGCCTGGAGCAGGGTGACAGGGAACGGCAATCAGCCCCAGCATTTT. This encodes CAWSRVTGNGNQPQHF.